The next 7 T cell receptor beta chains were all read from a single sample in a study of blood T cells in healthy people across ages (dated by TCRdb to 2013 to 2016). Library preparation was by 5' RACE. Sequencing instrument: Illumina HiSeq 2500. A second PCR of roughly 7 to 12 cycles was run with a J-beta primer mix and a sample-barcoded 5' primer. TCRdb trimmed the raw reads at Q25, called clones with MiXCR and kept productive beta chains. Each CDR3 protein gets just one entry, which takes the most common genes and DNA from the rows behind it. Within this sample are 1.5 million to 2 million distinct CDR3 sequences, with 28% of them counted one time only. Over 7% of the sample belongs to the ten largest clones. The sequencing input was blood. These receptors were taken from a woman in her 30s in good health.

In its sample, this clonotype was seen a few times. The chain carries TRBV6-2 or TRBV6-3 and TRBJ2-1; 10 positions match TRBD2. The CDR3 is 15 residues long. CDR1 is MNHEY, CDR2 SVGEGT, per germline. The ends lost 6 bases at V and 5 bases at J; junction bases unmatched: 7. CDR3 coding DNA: TGTGCCAGCAGGCCGGGACTAGCGAGAGACAATGAGCAGTTCTTC. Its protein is CASRPGLARDNEQFF.

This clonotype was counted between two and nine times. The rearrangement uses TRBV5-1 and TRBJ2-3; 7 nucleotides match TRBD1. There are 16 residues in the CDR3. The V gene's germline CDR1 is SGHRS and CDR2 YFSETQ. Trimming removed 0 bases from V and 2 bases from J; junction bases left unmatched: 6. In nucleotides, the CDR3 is TGCGCCAGCAGCTTGGCCGACAGGGCCACCACAGATACGCAGTATTTT. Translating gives CASSLADRATTDTQYF.

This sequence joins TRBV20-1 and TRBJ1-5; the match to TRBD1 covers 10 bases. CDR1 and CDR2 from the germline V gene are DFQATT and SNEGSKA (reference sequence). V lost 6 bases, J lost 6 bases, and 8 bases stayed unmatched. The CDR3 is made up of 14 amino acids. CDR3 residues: CSARDRGGCQPQHF. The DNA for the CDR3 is TGCAGTGCGCGGGACAGGGGAGGTTGTCAGCCCCAGCATTTT.

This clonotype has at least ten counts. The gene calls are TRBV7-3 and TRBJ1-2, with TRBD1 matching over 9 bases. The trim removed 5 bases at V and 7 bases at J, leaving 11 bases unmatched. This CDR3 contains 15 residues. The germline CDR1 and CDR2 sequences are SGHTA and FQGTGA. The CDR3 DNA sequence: TGTGCCAGCAGCCTGTCGGGACAGGGAGTACGTGGCTACACCTTC. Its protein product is CASSLSGQGVRGYTF.

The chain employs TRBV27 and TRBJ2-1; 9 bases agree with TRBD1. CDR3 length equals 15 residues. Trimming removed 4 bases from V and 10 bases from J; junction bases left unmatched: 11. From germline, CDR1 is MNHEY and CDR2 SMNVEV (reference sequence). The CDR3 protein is CASSSPGTGIKEQFF. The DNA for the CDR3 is TGTGCCAGCAGTTCCCCTGGGACAGGGATCAAGGAGCAGTTCTTC.

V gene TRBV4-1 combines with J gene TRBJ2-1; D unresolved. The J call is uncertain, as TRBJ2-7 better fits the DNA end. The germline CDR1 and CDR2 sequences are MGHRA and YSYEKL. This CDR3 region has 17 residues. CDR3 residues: CASSQEVADSSYNEQYF. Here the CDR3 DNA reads TGCGCCAGCAGCCAAGAAGTAGCTGATAGCTCCTACAATGAGCAGTACTTC.

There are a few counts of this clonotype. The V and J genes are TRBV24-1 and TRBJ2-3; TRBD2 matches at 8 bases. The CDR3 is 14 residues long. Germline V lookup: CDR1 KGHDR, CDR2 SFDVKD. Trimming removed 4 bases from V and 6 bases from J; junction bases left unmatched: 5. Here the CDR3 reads CATSDAAGEDTQYF. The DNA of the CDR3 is TGTGCCACCAGTGACGCAGCGGGAGAGGATACGCAGTATTTT.